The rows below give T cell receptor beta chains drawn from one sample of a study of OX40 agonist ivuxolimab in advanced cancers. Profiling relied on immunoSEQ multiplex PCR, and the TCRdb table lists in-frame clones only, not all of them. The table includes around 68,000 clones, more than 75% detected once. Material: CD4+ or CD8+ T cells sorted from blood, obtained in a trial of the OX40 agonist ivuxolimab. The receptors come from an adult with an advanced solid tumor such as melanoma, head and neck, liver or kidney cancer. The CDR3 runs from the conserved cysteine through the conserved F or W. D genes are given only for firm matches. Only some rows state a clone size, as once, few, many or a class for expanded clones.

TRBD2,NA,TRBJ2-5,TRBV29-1,TGCAGCGTCTTTGGGACTAGCGGGTTCTTAGAGACCCAGTACTTC,CSVFGTSGFLETQYF
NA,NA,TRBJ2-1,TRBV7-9,TGTGCCAGCAGCCCCCTGGGTGGGAGAGCTCTCAATGAGCAGTTCTTC,CASSPLGGRALNEQFF
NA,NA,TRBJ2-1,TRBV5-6,TGTGCCAGCAGCTTGACGGGGCGCCACAATGAGCAGTTCTTC,CASSLTGRHNEQFF
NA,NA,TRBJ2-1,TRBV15,TGTGCCACCAGCAGAGGAGAAATCGGCCATCGGAATGAGCAGTTCTTC,CATSRGEIGHRNEQFF
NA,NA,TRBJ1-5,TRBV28,TGTGCCAGCGGGACGGCTAATCAGCCCCAGCATTTT,CASGTANQPQHF
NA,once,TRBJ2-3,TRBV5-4,TGTGCCAGCAGCTTGGCCGCTGGGGCAGATACGCAGTATTTT,CASSLAAGADTQYF
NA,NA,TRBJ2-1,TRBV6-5,TGTGCCATTACGGACACCTACAATGAGCAGTTCTTC,CAITDTYNEQFF
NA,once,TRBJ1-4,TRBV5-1,TGCGCCAGCAGCTTGGGTCAGGGTCTTGAAAAACTGTTTTTT,CASSLGQGLEKLFF
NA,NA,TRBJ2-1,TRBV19,TGTGCCAGTAGTTTAGACGGGAGCTCCTACAATGAGCAGTTCTTC,CASSLDGSSYNEQFF
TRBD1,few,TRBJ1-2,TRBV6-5,TGTGCCAGCAGTTACCTCGACAGGGTTGGCTACACCTTC,CASSYLDRVGYTF
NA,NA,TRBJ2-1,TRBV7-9,TGTGCCAGCAGTCTAAGCCGTAGCTCCTACAATGAGCAGTTCTTC,CASSLSRSSYNEQFF
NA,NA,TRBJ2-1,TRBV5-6,TGTGCCAGCAGCTTGTTCGCTAGGGACAATGAGCAGTTCTTC,CASSLFARDNEQFF
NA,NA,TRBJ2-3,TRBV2,TGTGCCAGCAGTGAACTTGTGGCTAGCACAGATACGCAGTATTTT,CASSELVASTDTQYF
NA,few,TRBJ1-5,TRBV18,TGTGCCAGCTCACCACGGGGGGCAGGTGGCAATCAGCCCCAGCATTTT,CASSPRGAGGNQPQHF
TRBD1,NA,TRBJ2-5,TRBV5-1,TGCGCCAGCAGCCTACAGGGGGCCGGAGAGACCCAGTACTTC,CASSLQGAGETQYF
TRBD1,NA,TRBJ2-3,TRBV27,TGTGCCAGCAGCCGGGACAGATTGACAGATACGCAGTATTTT,CASSRDRLTDTQYF
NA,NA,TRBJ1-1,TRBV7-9,TGTGCCAGCAGCTTAGTTCTTTCAGGACGGATGAACACTGAAGCTTTCTTT,CASSLVLSGRMNTEAFF
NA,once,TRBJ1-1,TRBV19,TGTGCCAGTAGTATGGGCCCTCTCAGCGGGGCGCCCACTGAAGCTTTCTTT,CASSMGPLSGAPTEAFF
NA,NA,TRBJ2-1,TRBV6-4,TGTGCCAGCAGTGTTGACGGTTACAATGAGCAGTTCTTC,CASSVDGYNEQFF
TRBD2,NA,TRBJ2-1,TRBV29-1,TGCAGCACCTCGACTAGCGGCAATGAGCAGTTCTTC,CSTSTSGNEQFF
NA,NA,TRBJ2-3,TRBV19,TGTGCCAGTAGTATGGGGACCGGGACAACCTCTAGCACAGATACGCAGTATTTT,CASSMGTGTTSSTDTQYF
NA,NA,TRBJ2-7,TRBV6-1,TGTGCCAGCACCAGGGCTGACTCCGACGAGCAGTACTTC,CASTRADSDEQYF
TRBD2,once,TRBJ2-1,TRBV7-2,TGTGCCAGCAGCTCTACTAGCGGGAGTAAAGTTGAGCAGTTCTTC,CASSSTSGSKVEQFF
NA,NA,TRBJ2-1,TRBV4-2,TGTGCCAGCAGCCAAGTTAAAGGAGGGAACAATGAGCAGTTCTTC,CASSQVKGGNNEQFF
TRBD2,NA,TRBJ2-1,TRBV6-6,TGTGCCAGCACCCTAGCGGGGCCCAATTTCAATGAGCAGTTCTTC,CASTLAGPNFNEQFF
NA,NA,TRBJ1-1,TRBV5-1,TGCGCCAGCAGCTTGGATCCGCGGAACACTGAAGCTTTCTTT,CASSLDPRNTEAFF
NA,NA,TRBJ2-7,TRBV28,TGTGCCAGCAGACCCCAACAGGCCTACTCCTACGAGCAGTACTTC,CASRPQQAYSYEQYF
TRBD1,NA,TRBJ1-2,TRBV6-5,TGTGCCAGCAGTTACAGGGGGCGTATGGGGTTGAGTGGCTACACCTTC,CASSYRGRMGLSGYTF